These 11 T cell receptor beta chains originate from one sample sequenced in a study of CD8 T cells in ankylosing spondylitis. Antigens for these TCRs are unknown. TCRdb analysed the 5' RACE reads with MiXCR anew, one entry per CDR3 protein. Altogether some 840,000 distinct CDR3 sequences are present, about 12% being singletons, with the ten largest covering approximately 0.5%. Study results and caveats: For ankylosing spondylitis blood, a TCR beta motif of several highly homologous variants appeared characteristic.

The sequencing input was blood, either unsorted or a sorted T cell fraction (not recorded which). The receptors derive from a male donor with ankylosing spondylitis.

This clonotype came up many times. The CDR3 spells CASRGQTTEPQHF. Here the CDR3 DNA reads TGCGCCAGCAGGGGACAGACAACAGAGCCCCAGCATTTT. The chain combines TRBV5-1 with TRBJ1-5, with 7 nucleotides matching TRBD1. With V trimmed by 5 bases and J by 8 bases, 7 bases remained unmatched. The CDR3 has 13 residues. From germline, CDR1 is SGHRS and CDR2 YFSETQ. The whole variable domain, filled in from reference TRBV5-1 and TRBJ1-5, reads KAGVTQTPRYLIKTRGQQVTLSCSPISGHRSVSWYQQTPGQGLQFLFEYFSETQRNKGNFPGRFSGRQFSNSRSEMNVSTLELGDSALYLCASRGQTTEPQHFGDGTRLSIL.

This clonotype came up a few times. This chain links TRBV20-1 with TRBJ1-5; 9 bases match TRBD1. V dropped 0 bases and J dropped 0; count of bases not matched to a gene: 9. CDR3 length equals 18 residues. Germline lookup yields CDR1 DFQATT and CDR2 SNEGSKA (reference sequence). This CDR3 is CSARDRTDRGYSNQPQHF. The CDR3 bases are TGCAGTGCTAGAGATCGAACGGACAGGGGTTATAGCAATCAGCCCCAGCATTTT.

The chain employs TRBV28 and TRBJ2-3; weak D call: TRBD2 (6 bases). The CDR3 is 14 residues long. CDR1 is MDHEN and CDR2 is SYDVKM in the germline V gene. Deletions cut 4 bases from V and 4 bases from J, with 12 bases between. The CDR3 DNA sequence: TGTGCCAGCAGTTCCGGCGGGACCCCAGATACGCAGTATTTT. Translation: CASSSGGTPDTQYF.

This rearrangement joins TRBV9 to TRBJ1-2; no reliable D call. This CDR3 is built from 15 residues. V was shortened by 0 bases and J by 0 bases, with 9 bases between the two germline ends. Looked up from germline, CDR1 is SGDLS and CDR2 is YYNGEE. Written as DNA, the CDR3 is TGTGCCAGCAGCGTAGGTTACGTAGCTAACTATGGCTACACCTTC. Encoded protein: CASSVGYVANYGYTF.

This clonotype has a handful of counts. Here the CDR3 DNA reads TGTGCCAGCAGTTACAACAGGGCGAACACTGAAGCTTTCTTT. Translating gives CASSYNRANTEAFF. The V call is TRBV6-1, the J call TRBJ1-1; D is perhaps TRBD1 (6 bases). In germline, CDR1 is MNHNS, CDR2 SASEGT. The CDR3 consists of 14 residues. V was clipped by 5 bases and J by 1 base, with 11 bases between them.

This clonotype turned up a few times. The chain recombines TRBV11-2 with TRBJ2-1, with 12 bases fitting TRBD2. The V segment lost 3 bases and the J segment 6 bases; nucleotides outside the gene matches: 9. The CDR3 runs to 17 residues. Germline V gene sequence: CDR1 SGHAT, CDR2 FQNNGV. CDR3 amino acids: CASSFTAGLAGPNEQFF. The CDR3 nucleotides are TGTGCCAGCAGCTTCACAGCCGGACTAGCGGGACCCAATGAGCAGTTCTTC.

This clonotype was counted only a few times. This sequence joins TRBV5-5 and TRBJ2-3; unclear D gene. The ends were cut back, 0 bases at V and 1 base at J, with 6 bases in the middle. Germline V gene sequence: CDR1 SGHKS, CDR2 YYEKEE (reference sequence). This CDR3 spans 14 amino acids. CDR3 region: CASSLDLGTDTQYF. The DNA of the CDR3 is TGTGCCAGCAGCTTGGACCTAGGCACAGATACGCAGTATTTT.

This clonotype was counted between two and nine times. V gene TRBV23-1 combines with J gene TRBJ2-7; the D call may be TRBD1 or TRBD2 (6 bases each). TRBV23-1 counts as an open reading frame of uncertain function. The CDR3 is 15 residues long. Trimming removed 6 bases from V and 5 bases from J, with 20 bases in between. Here the CDR3 DNA reads TGCGCCAGCAGCCGCACAGGAGGGGGTGAGCACGAGCAGTACTTC. This translates into CASSRTGGGEHEQYF.

This rearrangement joins TRBV28 to TRBJ2-7; D gene uncertain. V lost 6 bases, J lost 0 bases, and 9 bases lay in between. CDR1 and CDR2 from the germline V gene are MDHEN and SYDVKM. CDR3 size: 13 residues. CDR3 sequence (DNA): TGTGCCAGCAGGGAAGGACCCTCCTACGAGCAGTACTTC. It encodes CASREGPSYEQYF.

This sequence joins TRBV21-1 and TRBJ2-1; the table's D gene call, TRBD2, was not cross checked with the DNA. TRBV21-1 is assigned pseudogene status. The CDR3 runs to 15 residues. The CDR3 DNA reads as TGTGCCAGCAGGGAGCAGGGACTGGCATCTCGGGAGCAGTTCTTC. As protein: CASREQGLASREQFF.

This clonotype was counted only a few times. The J gene is TRBJ2-1, the V gene TRBV18; D gene unclear. CDR3 length equals 13 residues. V lost 1 base to trimming and J lost 10 bases, with 11 bases between them. The germline gives CDR1 KGHSH, CDR2 LQKENI. The CDR3 DNA follows: TGTGCCAGCTCACCACGCATGGGTGAGGAGCAGTTCTTC. It specifies CASSPRMGEEQFF.